The 22 T cell receptor beta chains below come from one sample, sequenced in a study of cytomegalovirus exposure and HLA in healthy donors (dated 2017 in TCRdb). Library construction relied on the immunoSEQ multiplex PCR assay. The table was pulled from immuneACCESS by TCRdb, which kept in-frame rearrangements only. Such tables lose some clones; where checked, under half of the loss comes from unresolved V genes, and the rest has no known cause. The sample data list 75,000 to 90,000 clones, and roughly 94% of these were observed just once. The ten largest make up about 0.7% of the sample. Sequencing was done on a sample of PBMCs. These receptors were obtained from a woman aged 18-29 years in good health and CMV-seronegative.

With respect to this clone: One end of the junction fails to match germline, which may point to a read error. Here the CDR3 DNA reads TGTGCCAGTAGACAAAGGACAGGTAGCCATCAGCCCCAGCATTTT. Amino acids: CASRQRTGSHQPQHF. The chain links TRBV19 to TRBJ1-5, with 7 bases matching TRBD1. Germline lookup yields CDR1 LNHDA and CDR2 SQIVND (reference sequence). The CDR3 sequence is 15 residues long.

The rearrangement links TRBV12-5 to TRBJ1-1, with 7 bases lining up with TRBD1. J was trimmed by 10 bases and V by 5 bases; bases with no gene match: 10. The CDR3 contains 13 residues. Germline-derived CDR1 and CDR2 are LGHNT and FRNRAP. The DNA for the CDR3 is TGTGCTAGTGGTCCTGAGACAGGGAGGCTAGCTTTCTTT. Its translation: CASGPETGRLAFF.

The chain links TRBV4-1 to TRBJ2-1; 14 bases align to TRBD2. The V gene's germline CDR1 is MGHRA and CDR2 YSYEKL. J lost 8 bases, V lost 3 bases, and 6 bases had no gene match. This CDR3 spans 16 amino acids. In nucleotides, the CDR3 is TGCGCCAGCAGCCAGGGACTAGCGGGGGTTTATTATGAGCAGTTCTTC. Translation gives CASSQGLAGVYYEQFF.

The chain joins TRBV6-1 to TRBJ2-3; TRBD2 matches 11 bases. Per the germline V gene, CDR1 is MNHNS and CDR2 is SASEGT. The J segment lost 9 bases and the V segment lost 7 bases, leaving 12 bases of the junction unmatched. This CDR3 contains 15 residues. This CDR3 is CASMGTSGSPSTQYF. The CDR3, as DNA: TGTGCCAGCATGGGGACTAGCGGTTCTCCGAGCACGCAGTATTTT.

A few counts support this clone. CDR3 DNA: TGTGCCAGCACAGGACAGAAAGAGACCCAGTACTTC. Its protein product is CASTGQKETQYF. V is TRBV6-5 and J is TRBJ2-5; TRBD1 is a possible D gene (6 bases). This CDR3 contains 12 residues. The germline V gene has CDR1 MNHEY and CDR2 SVGAGI. V shed 7 bases and J shed 3 bases, with 9 bases lying between them.

The chain links TRBV9 to TRBJ1-1; a possible D gene is TRBD1 (6 bases). The CDR3 covers 14 residues. Germline CDR1 and CDR2: SGDLS and YYNGEE. Trimming stripped 0 bases from V and 4 bases from J, with 10 bases between. In DNA form, the CDR3 reads TGTGCCAGCAGCGTAGAAGGGGGAGTCACTGAAGCTTTCTTT. Its protein product is CASSVEGGVTEAFF.

The V call is TRBV27, the J call TRBJ1-3, with D uncertain. Trimming stripped 2 bases from V and 0 bases from J, with 5 bases between. CDR1 is MNHEY and CDR2 is SMNVEV in the germline V gene (reference sequence). This CDR3 contains 14 residues. CDR3 protein: CASSLRSSGNTIYF. Here the CDR3 DNA reads TGTGCCAGCAGTTTACGGAGCTCTGGAAACACCATATATTTT.

The V gene is TRBV25-1, the J gene TRBJ2-1, with 7 bases aligning to TRBD2. The V segment lost 4 bases and the J segment 0 bases; nucleotides outside the gene matches: 9. Germline CDR1 MGHDK, CDR2 SYGVNS. CDR3 length equals 17 residues. The CDR3 protein is CASSAQTSRSSYNEQFF. Written as DNA, the CDR3 is TGTGCCAGCAGTGCCCAGACTAGCAGGAGCTCCTACAATGAGCAGTTCTTC.

The J gene is TRBJ2-5, the V gene TRBV7-2; TRBD1 is a possible D gene (5 bases). V dropped 5 bases and J dropped 2 bases, with 12 bases sitting between them. This CDR3 is built from 14 residues. Germline V lookup: CDR1 SGHTA, CDR2 FQGNSA. CDR3 bases: TGTGCCAGCAGCACTGACAGCTCACAAGAGACCCAGTACTTC. It translates to CASSTDSSQETQYF.

The genes are TRBV10-3 and TRBJ2-5; 9 nucleotides agree with TRBD2. This CDR3 region has 15 residues. The V and J ends lost 0 bases and 1 base, in that order; junction bases with no gene match: 0. CDR1 and CDR2 from the germline V gene are ENHRY and SYGVKD. The CDR3 reads CAISESTSGQETQYF. Here the CDR3 DNA reads TGTGCCATCAGTGAGTCGACTAGCGGCCAAGAGACCCAGTACTTC.

J is TRBJ2-2 and V is TRBV9; 15 bases fit TRBD2. This CDR3 contains 18 residues. Germline CDR1 SGDLS, CDR2 YYNGEE. J lost 5 bases, V lost 0 bases, and 5 bases had no gene match. The CDR3 is CASSVGTSGRAETGELFF. Here the CDR3 DNA reads TGTGCCAGCAGCGTAGGGACTAGCGGGAGGGCCGAGACCGGGGAGCTGTTTTTT.

This chain links TRBV6-5 with TRBJ2-1; 7 bases map to TRBD2. The CDR3 loop spans 15 amino acids. CDR1 is MNHEY and CDR2 is SVGAGI in the germline V gene. V was clipped by 5 bases and J by 5 bases; unmatched bases: 9. This CDR3 reads CASSTAGAGDNEQFF. Written as DNA, the CDR3 is TGTGCCAGCAGTACTGCCGGGGCGGGGGACAATGAGCAGTTCTTC.

The chain joins TRBV9 to TRBJ2-3; no reliable D call. The CDR3 runs to 16 residues. V was cut by 2 bases and J by 5 bases, with 18 bases left in between. Germline-derived CDR1 and CDR2 are SGDLS and YYNGEE. The CDR3 DNA reads TGTGCCAGCAGCGTGGGTCGAGCGAACGCCAAAGATACGCAGTATTTT. This gives the protein CASSVGRANAKDTQYF.

The V and J genes are TRBV5-1 and TRBJ2-5, with 8 nucleotides matching TRBD2. The CDR3 length is 14 residues. Germline trimming cut 7 bases from V and 1 base from J; bases unmatched to any gene: 6. From germline, CDR1 is SGHRS and CDR2 YFSETQ. The CDR3 spells CASGAGGTQETQYF. CDR3 sequence (DNA): TGCGCCAGCGGTGCGGGAGGAACCCAAGAGACCCAGTACTTC.

The rearrangement joins TRBV28 to TRBJ2-7; 9 bases fit TRBD1. V dropped 6 bases and J dropped 3; count of bases not matched to a gene: 9. Per the germline V gene, CDR1 is MDHEN and CDR2 is SYDVKM. The CDR3 loop spans 15 amino acids. CDR3 protein: CASRSRGQGLYEQYF. In nucleotides, the CDR3 is TGTGCCAGCAGGTCCCGGGGACAGGGACTCTACGAGCAGTACTTC.

The chain's CDR3 is CASSPMLTAIVLNTEAFF. The CDR3 region has the DNA TGTGCCAGCAGTCCGATGTTGACAGCGATTGTTTTGAACACTGAAGCTTTCTTT. The V and J genes are TRBV27 and TRBJ1-1; possible D gene TRBD1, 5 bases. Trimming removed 5 bases from V and 0 bases from J, with 22 bases in between. This CDR3 has 18 amino acids. CDR1 is MNHEY, CDR2 SMNVEV, per germline (reference sequence).

The CDR3 protein is CASSSHVRYEQYF. DNA for the CDR3: TGTGCCAGTAGTTCACATGTCCGCTACGAGCAGTACTTC. V gene TRBV19 combines with J gene TRBJ2-7; no definite D call. CDR3 length equals 13 residues. Germline-derived CDR1 and CDR2 are LNHDA and SQIVND (reference sequence). V was cut by 5 bases and J by 3 bases, with 11 bases left in between.

The V call is TRBV6-5, the J call TRBJ2-7, with D possibly being TRBD1 (6 bases). V lost 0 bases and J lost 2, with 11 bases in between. Germline CDR1 reads MNHEY; CDR2 reads SVGAGI. This CDR3 region has 15 residues. The CDR3 loop is CASSYSYRETYEQYF. The CDR3 nucleotides read TGTGCCAGCAGTTACTCCTACAGGGAGACCTACGAGCAGTACTTC.

The V call is TRBV10-3, the J call TRBJ2-7; possibly TRBD1 for D (7 bases). Trimming cost V 6 bases and J 2 bases, with 14 bases left between them. The CDR3 is made up of 14 amino acids. CDR1 is ENHRY and CDR2 is SYGVKD in the germline V gene. The CDR3 here is CAIRAGQLPYEQYF. In nucleotides, the CDR3 is TGTGCCATCAGGGCGGGACAGCTCCCCTACGAGCAGTACTTC.

J is TRBJ2-2 and V is TRBV11-3; no clear D. Trimming cost V 0 bases and J 6 bases, with 5 bases left between them. In germline, CDR1 is SGHNT, CDR2 YENEEA. This CDR3 has 13 residues. The CDR3 sequence: CASSLEGAGELFF. The CDR3 region has the DNA TGTGCCAGCAGCTTAGAAGGAGCCGGGGAGCTGTTTTTT.

The chain uses TRBV4-3 and TRBJ2-3; D call uncertain. The CDR3 has 13 amino acids. Trimming stripped 6 bases from V and 1 base from J, with 8 bases between. The germline CDR1 and CDR2 sequences are LGHNA and YSLEER. The CDR3 bases are TGCGCCAGCAGTACGAGAGGCACAGATACGCAGTATTTT. Translating it yields CASSTRGTDTQYF.

The V call is TRBV5-1, the J call TRBJ1-3; perhaps TRBD1 as D (5 bases). Germline V lookup: CDR1 SGHRS, CDR2 YFSETQ. V gave up 0 bases and J gave up 4 bases, with 26 bases separating them. This CDR3 is 20 amino acids long. In DNA form, the CDR3 reads TGCGCCAGCAGCTTGGGTCGCCAGGGAGGCTATTCAAGATTGGGAAACACCATATATTTT. The encoded protein is CASSLGRQGGYSRLGNTIYF. Full variable domain (outside the CDR3, taken from reference TRBV5-1 and TRBJ1-3): KAGVTQTPRYLIKTRGQQVTLSCSPISGHRSVSWYQQTPGQGLQFLFEYFSETQRNKGNFPGRFSGRQFSNSRSEMNVSTLELGDSALYLCASSLGRQGGYSRLGNTIYFGEGSWLTVV.